This TCR beta chain was recovered during a study of beta chain features in type 1 diabetes. About this clone itself: What it binds is unknown.

This CDR3 has 14 amino acids. With V trimmed by 3 bases and J by 6 bases, 6 bases remained unmatched. The germline V gene has CDR1 SGDLS and CDR2 YYNGEE. Purities in excess of 95% were seen in all sorted populations. Study-wide points: For patients, the naive, central memory and Treg TCRB repertoires appeared more alike than for healthy donors. Patients with type 1 diabetes showed fewer VDJ junction insertions and more deletions.

Of the isolated RNA, all was reverse transcribed, and so the sequenced material was expressed TCRB transcripts. Naive, central memory and regulatory T cell samples averaged about 4 million immunoSEQ reads each. TCRdb's copy holds only in-frame clones and misses some; the assay was immunoSEQ multiplex PCR. The sample has more than 130,000 clones, around 7% seen once. Sequenced input: central memory CD4+ T cells from blood. The V and J genes are TRBV9 and TRBJ1-2; 9 bases are shared with TRBD1. The receptor was derived from a woman in her 30s in good health. DNA for the CDR3: TGTGCCAGCAGCGGATGGACAGGGGTGGATGGCTACACCTTC. Translating it yields CASSGWTGVDGYTF.